Below, 10 T cell receptor beta chains from the same sample are listed, as sequenced in a study of blood T cells in healthy people across ages. A second about 7 to 11 cycle PCR used barcoded and J-beta primers. TCRdb re-called the 5' RACE reads through MiXCR, storing one row per CDR3 protein. This sample carries around 500,000 distinct CDR3 sequences, around 48% of them seen once, and the ten largest clones take 20% to 25%. The sample consisted of blood. These receptors all stem from a man older than 75 in good health.

The rearrangement joins TRBV20-1 to TRBJ2-5, with 8 nucleotides matching TRBD1. Germline-derived CDR1 and CDR2 are DFQATT and SNEGSKA (reference sequence). J lost 2 bases, V lost 1 base, and 3 bases had no gene match. This CDR3 region has 14 residues. CDR3 DNA: TGCAGTGCTAGAGCGACAGGGGAGCAAGAGACCCAGTACTTC. As protein: CSARATGEQETQYF.

The chain uses TRBV5-1 and TRBJ2-7, with D perhaps matching TRBD2 (6 bases). The germline gives CDR1 SGHRS, CDR2 YFSETQ. V lost 3 bases, J lost 2 bases, and 18 bases lay in between. CDR3 length: 16 amino acids. The CDR3 sequence is CASSSSEGGPAYEQYF. The CDR3 DNA sequence: TGCGCCAGCAGCTCCTCCGAAGGAGGGCCGGCCTACGAGCAGTACTTC.

V usage is TRBV20-1 and J usage is TRBJ2-1; 8 bases match TRBD2. This CDR3 has 16 amino acids. V was clipped by 5 bases and J by 9 bases; unmatched bases: 18. Germline lookup yields CDR1 DFQATT and CDR2 SNEGSKA (reference sequence). The CDR3 here is CSAGPLERGGRREQFF. As DNA, the CDR3 is TGCAGTGCTGGCCCCCTAGAACGGGGGGGTCGTCGTGAGCAGTTCTTC.

There are a few counts of this clonotype. A read error is possible here, since a much larger clone lies one base away. The V gene is TRBV6-6, the J gene TRBJ1-2; D is uncertain. Germline values: CDR1 MNHNY, CDR2 SVGAGI (reference sequence). The CDR3 has 12 residues. CDR3 residues: CAGSYGSYGYTF. The CDR3 nucleotides are TGTGCCGGCAGTTATGGCAGTTATGGCTACACCTTC.

With regard to this clonotype: This CDR3 fails to terminate in the conserved phenylalanine or tryptophan, so it likely reflects a read error. The CDR3 region is CASSSGASGKYEQYS. CDR3 in DNA: TGTGCCAGCAGTTCCGGGGCTAGCGGGAAATACGAGCAGTACTCC. The chain carries TRBV28 and TRBJ2-7, with 9 positions matching TRBD2. Germline V gene sequence: CDR1 MDHEN, CDR2 SYDVKM. J gave up 4 bases and V 4 bases, and 8 bases lay outside the gene matches. CDR3 length: 15 amino acids.

This chain links TRBV11-3 with TRBJ2-1; D gene uncertain. Per the germline V gene, CDR1 is SGHNT and CDR2 is YENEEA. CDR3 length: 16 amino acids. The V and J ends lost 5 bases and 7 bases respectively, with 21 bases between them. Written as DNA, the CDR3 is TGTGCCAGCAGCCCTTCCATCGGTGGATTGGTGAATGAGCAGTTCTTC. Its protein product is CASSPSIGGLVNEQFF.

For the CDR3, the DNA is TGTGCCAGCAGCCCCCGACGGGGCGAGTTCTACGAGCAGTACTTC. This sequence encodes CASSPRRGEFYEQYF. The chain joins TRBV7-9 to TRBJ2-7; D tentatively fits TRBD1 or TRBD2 (5 bases each). This CDR3 is built from 15 residues. Between the trimmed V and J ends, which lost 5 bases and 3 bases, there was a span of 17 bases. The germline V gene has CDR1 SEHNR and CDR2 FQNEAQ (reference sequence).

V gene TRBV30 combines with J gene TRBJ1-2, with D possibly being TRBD1 (6 bases). This CDR3 comprises 13 residues. Germline V gene lookup returns CDR1 GTSNPN and CDR2 SVGIG (reference sequence). V lost 3 bases and J 4 bases, leaving 12 bases between the germline ends. The CDR3 sequence: CAWRVGGTYGYTF. The CDR3 DNA is TGTGCCTGGAGGGTCGGGGGCACCTATGGCTACACCTTC.

This clonotype appeared many times. This chain connects TRBV6-5 to TRBJ1-4; TRBD1 agrees at 7 bases. CDR1 is MNHEY and CDR2 is SVGAGI in the germline V gene. There are 15 residues in the CDR3. After removal of 1 base from V and 4 bases from J, the junction contained 3 bases not matched to a gene. The CDR3 loop is CASSYLAGGNEKLFF. Written as DNA, the CDR3 is TGTGCCAGCAGTTACTTGGCAGGGGGTAATGAAAAACTGTTTTTT.

CDR3 DNA sequence: TGCAGCGTTGATACCGTCGGGGAGCAGTACTTC. Encoded protein: CSVDTVGEQYF. The chain is built from TRBV29-1 and TRBJ2-5; TRBD2 is a possible D gene (5 bases). V was trimmed by 3 bases and J by 11 bases, leaving 13 bases between them. Germline-derived CDR1 and CDR2 are SQVTM and ANQGSEA. This CDR3 region has 11 residues.